The rows below give T cell receptor beta chains drawn from one sample of a study of OX40 agonist ivuxolimab in advanced cancers. The data were produced by immunoSEQ multiplex PCR, yet TCRdb's version contains in-frame clones alone and is incomplete. The sample yields around 37,000 clones, roughly 79% seen once. Sequencing was performed on CD4+ or CD8+ T cells sorted from blood, taken in a trial of the OX40 agonist ivuxolimab. Every receptor here comes from an adult with an advanced solid tumor such as melanoma, head and neck, liver or kidney cancer. Both conserved end residues are part of each CDR3. The order of the fields is clone size, V gene, D gene, J gene, CDR3 DNA, CDR3 protein. The D gene is left open where the match is weak. Some rows have no size entry. The others give once, few or many, or a class for an expanded clone.

clone_size: NA
v_call: TRBV5-4
d_call: NA
j_call: TRBJ1-1
cdr3_nt: TGTGCCAGCAGCTTGGAACAGCAGAACACTGAAGCTTTCTTT
cdr3_aa: CASSLEQQNTEAFF

clone_size: NA
v_call: TRBV7-2
d_call: TRBD2
j_call: TRBJ2-4
cdr3_nt: TGTGCCAGCAGCTTCGGCGGGAGCCCCAAAAACATTCAGTACTTC
cdr3_aa: CASSFGGSPKNIQYF

clone_size: NA
v_call: TRBV28
d_call: NA
j_call: TRBJ1-2
cdr3_nt: TGTGCCAGCAGTTTAGGTGGCCTCTCTAACTATGGCTACACCTTC
cdr3_aa: CASSLGGLSNYGYTF

clone_size: NA
v_call: TRBV18
d_call: NA
j_call: TRBJ1-6
cdr3_nt: TGTGCCAGCTCACCAAATCCGAGCTCCTATAATTCACCCCTCCACTTT
cdr3_aa: CASSPNPSSYNSPLHF

clone_size: few
v_call: TRBV30
d_call: TRBD1
j_call: TRBJ2-3
cdr3_nt: TGTGCCTGGAGTGCGACAGGGGGTACGCAGTATTTT
cdr3_aa: CAWSATGGTQYF

clone_size: NA
v_call: TRBV5-1
d_call: NA
j_call: TRBJ1-4
cdr3_nt: TGCGCCAGCAGCTTGGCCGGGGTTGCAACTAATGAAAAACTGTTTTTT
cdr3_aa: CASSLAGVATNEKLFF

clone_size: NA
v_call: TRBV11-3
d_call: TRBD1
j_call: TRBJ2-7
cdr3_nt: TGTGCCAGCAGCCAGGGACAGAACTACGAGCAGTACTTC
cdr3_aa: CASSQGQNYEQYF

clone_size: NA
v_call: TRBV7-6
d_call: NA
j_call: TRBJ2-2
cdr3_nt: TGTGCCAGCAGCTCTCTTCTTAGGGAAAACACCGGGGAGCTGTTTTTT
cdr3_aa: CASSSLLRENTGELFF

clone_size: NA
v_call: TRBV10-3
d_call: NA
j_call: TRBJ1-5
cdr3_nt: TGTGCCATCTCGGACAGCTGGGGTCAGCCCCAGCATTTT
cdr3_aa: CAISDSWGQPQHF

clone_size: NA
v_call: TRBV6-5
d_call: TRBD1
j_call: TRBJ2-2
cdr3_nt: TGTGCCAGCCGGGGGACAGGGGTATTCACCGGGGAGCTGTTTTTT
cdr3_aa: CASRGTGVFTGELFF

clone_size: NA
v_call: TRBV11-3
d_call: NA
j_call: TRBJ2-1
cdr3_nt: TGTGCCAGCAGCTTAAAAGGGGGGAGAACCTTCAATGAGCAGTTCTTC
cdr3_aa: CASSLKGGRTFNEQFF

clone_size: NA
v_call: TRBV6-6
d_call: TRBD1
j_call: TRBJ1-1
cdr3_nt: TGTGCCAGCAGTAGGGGACAGGGGTACACTGAAGCTTTCTTT
cdr3_aa: CASSRGQGYTEAFF

clone_size: NA
v_call: TRBV11-2
d_call: TRBD2
j_call: TRBJ2-1
cdr3_nt: TGTGCCAGCAGCTTAGAAAGGCGGCTAGCGGGAGATAATGAGCAGTTCTTC
cdr3_aa: CASSLERRLAGDNEQFF

clone_size: NA
v_call: TRBV2
d_call: NA
j_call: TRBJ2-3
cdr3_nt: TGCTACCGGGGGTCAGATACGCAGTATTTT
cdr3_aa: CYRGSDTQYF

clone_size: once
v_call: TRBV27
d_call: NA
j_call: TRBJ2-7
cdr3_nt: TGTGCCAGCAGACCAGGGCGTACCTACGAGCAGTACTTC
cdr3_aa: CASRPGRTYEQYF

clone_size: NA
v_call: TRBV18
d_call: TRBD1
j_call: TRBJ2-3
cdr3_nt: TGTGCCAGCTCACCTCCCGCCGGACAGGGATTTCCAGATACGCAGTATTTT
cdr3_aa: CASSPPAGQGFPDTQYF

clone_size: NA
v_call: TRBV28
d_call: TRBD2
j_call: TRBJ2-5
cdr3_nt: TGTGCCAGCAGTTTAGCGGGAGGGGGAGAGACCCAGTACTTC
cdr3_aa: CASSLAGGGETQYF

clone_size: NA
v_call: TRBV6-5
d_call: NA
j_call: TRBJ1-2
cdr3_nt: TGTGCCAGCAGGGCTCTCTGGGGGGGGTCGGATGGCTACACCTTC
cdr3_aa: CASRALWGGSDGYTF

clone_size: NA
v_call: TRBV4-1
d_call: NA
j_call: TRBJ2-3
cdr3_nt: TGCGCCAGCAGCCAAGTCGACGGGAGTATGACAGATACGCAGTATTTT
cdr3_aa: CASSQVDGSMTDTQYF

clone_size: once
v_call: TRBV6-6
d_call: NA
j_call: TRBJ2-7
cdr3_nt: TGTGCCAGCAGTTACTCGACGCAGGCCACCTACGAGCAGTACTTC
cdr3_aa: CASSYSTQATYEQYF

clone_size: NA
v_call: TRBV19
d_call: NA
j_call: TRBJ1-2
cdr3_nt: TGTGCCAGTAGTCGGTCAGGGAACTATGGCTACACCTTC
cdr3_aa: CASSRSGNYGYTF

clone_size: NA
v_call: TRBV13
d_call: NA
j_call: TRBJ1-6
cdr3_nt: TGTGCCAGCAGCTTAATGGGAATTTCACCCCTCCACTTT
cdr3_aa: CASSLMGISPLHF

clone_size: once
v_call: TRBV6-4
d_call: TRBD2
j_call: TRBJ2-3
cdr3_nt: TGTGCCAGCAGTGACCCGGGACTAGCGGTCACAGATACGCAGTATTTT
cdr3_aa: CASSDPGLAVTDTQYF

clone_size: once
v_call: TRBV5-1
d_call: TRBD1
j_call: TRBJ2-7
cdr3_nt: TGCGCCAGCAGATCAGGGACAGGGGGCTATGGCGTCGAGCAGTACTTC
cdr3_aa: CASRSGTGGYGVEQYF

clone_size: NA
v_call: TRBV19
d_call: NA
j_call: TRBJ1-1
cdr3_nt: TGTGCCAGTAGTCTGCTGACCACGAACACTGAAGCTTTCTTT
cdr3_aa: CASSLLTTNTEAFF

clone_size: NA
v_call: TRBV28
d_call: TRBD2
j_call: TRBJ2-7
cdr3_nt: TGTGCCAGCAGTCTCGGCGGGAGCTCCTACGAGCAGTACTTC
cdr3_aa: CASSLGGSSYEQYF

clone_size: NA
v_call: TRBV7-8
d_call: TRBD1
j_call: TRBJ2-7
cdr3_nt: TGTGCCAGCAGCTTCACAGGGGAGTCCGAGCAGTACTTC
cdr3_aa: CASSFTGESEQYF

clone_size: NA
v_call: TRBV7-2
d_call: NA
j_call: TRBJ2-2
cdr3_nt: TGTGCCAGCAGCCCCGTAAGGGGAGGGGGCGGTGTAAACACCGGGGAGCTGTTTTTT
cdr3_aa: CASSPVRGGGGVNTGELFF

clone_size: NA
v_call: TRBV11-2
d_call: NA
j_call: TRBJ1-5
cdr3_nt: TGTGCCAGCAGCGTGGGGGCAGAAAATAGCAATCAGCCCCAGCATTTT
cdr3_aa: CASSVGAENSNQPQHF

clone_size: NA
v_call: TRBV10-2
d_call: TRBD1
j_call: TRBJ2-7
cdr3_nt: TGCGCCAGCAGACAGGGACAGGGAGGCTACGAGCAGTACTTC
cdr3_aa: CASRQGQGGYEQYF

clone_size: NA
v_call: TRBV19
d_call: TRBD1
j_call: TRBJ2-6
cdr3_nt: TGTGCCAGTATGAGGGACAGGGGCTCTGGGGCCAACGTCCTGACTTTC
cdr3_aa: CASMRDRGSGANVLTF

clone_size: NA
v_call: TRBV5-5
d_call: NA
j_call: TRBJ2-7
cdr3_nt: TGTGCCAGCAGCCCCAACCCAGGCCGCGAGCAGTACTTC
cdr3_aa: CASSPNPGREQYF

clone_size: NA
v_call: TRBV4-1
d_call: NA
j_call: TRBJ2-7
cdr3_nt: TGCGCCAGCAGCCAAGAGGGAACGGAACCGGCCTACGAGCAGTACTTC
cdr3_aa: CASSQEGTEPAYEQYF

clone_size: NA
v_call: TRBV19
d_call: TRBD1
j_call: TRBJ1-5
cdr3_nt: TGTGCCAGTAGTGAAAGACAGGGGGCTGGTCAGCCCCAGCATTTT
cdr3_aa: CASSERQGAGQPQHF

clone_size: NA
v_call: TRBV13
d_call: TRBD1
j_call: TRBJ2-7
cdr3_nt: TGTGCCAGCAGTACCTCCGTGGACAGGGGGCGCTCCTACGAGCAGTACTTC
cdr3_aa: CASSTSVDRGRSYEQYF

clone_size: NA
v_call: TRBV5-1
d_call: TRBD1
j_call: TRBJ2-5
cdr3_nt: TGCGCCAGCAGCTTGGTAGACAGGGGATTGGAGACCCAGTACTTC
cdr3_aa: CASSLVDRGLETQYF

clone_size: NA
v_call: TRBV19
d_call: NA
j_call: TRBJ1-2
cdr3_nt: TGTGCCAGTAGTAGAGACTATGGCTACACCTTC
cdr3_aa: CASSRDYGYTF

clone_size: NA
v_call: TRBV19
d_call: TRBD1
j_call: TRBJ2-2
cdr3_nt: TGTGCCAGTAGTATCCCGGGACAGGGGACCGGGGAGCTGTTTTTT
cdr3_aa: CASSIPGQGTGELFF

clone_size: NA
v_call: TRBV28
d_call: NA
j_call: TRBJ2-1
cdr3_nt: TGTGCCAGCAGTTCCCATTCTGCCCACTCCTACAATGAGCAGTTCTTC
cdr3_aa: CASSSHSAHSYNEQFF

clone_size: once
v_call: TRBV28
d_call: NA
j_call: TRBJ2-7
cdr3_nt: TGTGCCAGCAGCCCGGCTGGGGGCAACGAGCAGTACTTC
cdr3_aa: CASSPAGGNEQYF

clone_size: NA
v_call: TRBV7-2
d_call: NA
j_call: TRBJ2-7
cdr3_nt: TGTGCCAGCAGCTTAGGCGGACTGAGGTCCTACGAGCAGTACTTC
cdr3_aa: CASSLGGLRSYEQYF

clone_size: NA
v_call: TRBV20-1
d_call: NA
j_call: TRBJ1-2
cdr3_nt: TGCAGTGCTAGAGGCGGCAGAGGCTACACCTTC
cdr3_aa: CSARGGRGYTF

clone_size: NA
v_call: TRBV5-4
d_call: NA
j_call: TRBJ1-3
cdr3_nt: TGTGCCAGCAGTTTGACGGCGAACTCTGGAAACACCATATATTTT
cdr3_aa: CASSLTANSGNTIYF

clone_size: NA
v_call: TRBV4-1
d_call: NA
j_call: TRBJ2-3
cdr3_nt: TGCGCCAGCAGCCAAGACCCAGGGGGGCACAGTACGCAGTATTTT
cdr3_aa: CASSQDPGGHSTQYF

clone_size: NA
v_call: TRBV6-5
d_call: NA
j_call: TRBJ1-2
cdr3_nt: TGTGCTGCGAGTGAGAGCAGTATCTATGGCTACACCTTC
cdr3_aa: CAASESSIYGYTF